This T cell receptor (beta chain) was observed in a study of blood T cell repertoires in COVID-19. Study in general: PBMCs, B-cell-depleted T cells, or T cells were the source of the cDNA or gDNA that made up the material.

This clone was observed a few times. Clones were read by immunoSEQ multiplex PCR, and TCRdb kept only the in-frame ones, dropping some. The data contain some 90,000 clones, approximately 87% of them singletons. CDR3 length equals 16 residues. The germline gives CDR1 SEHNR, CDR2 FQNEAQ (reference sequence). V shed 6 bases and J shed 0 bases, with 15 bases lying between them. Sample: peripheral blood. The rearrangement uses TRBV7-9 and TRBJ1-3, with D perhaps TRBD1 (6 bases). This clonotype was obtained from a human donor in a cohort sampled during active COVID-19. This chain's CDR3 is CASSYGTTSSGNTIYF. The CDR3 DNA is TGTGCCAGCAGTTACGGGACAACCAGCTCTGGAAACACCATATATTTT.